This T cell receptor beta chain was sequenced during a study of T cells after yellow fever vaccination. On the study more broadly: Researchers used SMART-Seq v4 Ultra Low Input to prepare fractions that had low cell numbers. Findings and limits, study-wide: When the response was secondary, it was weaker but reached its peak faster, day 5 versus 15.

CDR3 length: 15 residues. CDR1 is SGHTA and CDR2 is FQGNSA in the germline V gene. Trimming took 0 bases from V and 1 from J, leaving 9 bases between them. In TCRdb, the 5' RACE reads were re-called with MiXCR into one record per CDR3 protein. Of fewer than 500,000 distinct CDR3 sequences listed, 15% to 20% were seen once; the top ten hold 15% to 20%. On this clonotype: The antigen is unknown.

The chain is built from TRBV7-2 and TRBJ1-1; D gene unclear. The sequencing here drew on PBMCs, taken before the yellow fever booster vaccination. The clonotype originates from a man younger than 30 who received the YFV17D yellow fever vaccine. The CDR3 region has the DNA TGTGCCAGCAGCTTAGCTTACAGCTCGAACACTGAAGCTTTCTTT. Amino acid sequence: CASSLAYSSNTEAFF.